Presented here are 28 T cell receptor beta chains from one specimen sequenced in a study of long-term antiretroviral therapy in people with HIV. A v3.0 immunoSEQ assay was performed at survey level. Repertoires were generated with immunoSEQ multiplex PCR, while TCRdb's copy carries only in-frame clones and drops some. The sample includes 20,000 to 25,000 clones, 87% of them seen just once. This material consisted of unsorted PBMCs, taken 2.6 years after starting antiretroviral therapy. The receptors here all came from a woman aged 50 to 60 with HIV.

This chain uses TRBV7-9 with TRBJ2-4, with D possibly matching TRBD1 (6 bases). CDR1 is SEHNR and CDR2 is FQNEAQ in the germline V gene (reference sequence). V was cut by 4 bases and J by 2 bases, with 12 bases left in between. This CDR3 contains 15 residues. CDR3 DNA sequence: TGTGCCAGCAGCTCTGGGGGCGCGTCCAAAAACATTCAGTACTTC. This translates into CASSSGGASKNIQYF.

The chain recombines TRBV7-9 with TRBJ1-5; D uncertain. The germline V gene encodes CDR1 SEHNR and CDR2 FQNEAQ (reference sequence). The germline V and J ends were trimmed by 5 bases and 0 bases, with 11 bases remaining between them. The CDR3 extends over 15 amino acids. CDR3 in DNA: TGTGCCAGCAGCCCAGGACGATATAGCAATCAGCCCCAGCATTTT. Protein sequence: CASSPGRYSNQPQHF. The full variable domain, with the rest looked up from reference TRBV7-9 and TRBJ1-5, is DTGVSQNPRHKITKRGQNVTFRCDPISEHNRLYWYRQTLGQGPEFLTYFQNEAQLEKSRLLSDRFSAERPKGSFSTLEIQRTEQGDSAMYLCASSPGRYSNQPQHFGDGTRLSIL.

This chain uses TRBV2 with TRBJ2-1, with D unclear. The V and J ends lost 7 bases and 0 bases respectively, with 4 bases between them. In germline, CDR1 is SNHLY, CDR2 FYNNEI. There are 12 residues in the CDR3. CDR3 amino acids: CASTLSYNEQFF. Here the CDR3 DNA reads TGTGCCAGCACTCTCTCCTACAATGAGCAGTTCTTC.

This clone has only one observation. The gene calls are TRBV29-1 and TRBJ2-3, with D possibly TRBD1 on 5 matching bases. CDR1 and CDR2 from the germline V gene are SQVTM and ANQGSEA. Trimming took off 4 bases at V and 9 bases at J, with 26 bases between the two ends. There are 16 residues in the CDR3. This CDR3 is CSVVSGYRQIGATQYF. CDR3 bases: TGCAGCGTTGTCTCTGGTTACAGACAGATAGGGGCAACGCAGTATTTT.

The sample holds a few counts of this clone. Other nucleotide sequences from this sample produce the same CDR3. V and J are TRBV18 and TRBJ1-1; D may be TRBD1 (5 bases). CDR3 length equals 13 residues. The V gene's germline CDR1 is KGHSH and CDR2 LQKENI. Trimming removed 6 bases from V and 1 base from J, with 9 bases in between. The CDR3 nucleotides read TGTGCCAGCTCCCTGGGGGAGAACACTGAAGCTTTCTTT. Translation gives CASSLGENTEAFF.

This clone was counted a single time. V gene TRBV27 combines with J gene TRBJ1-4; D may be TRBD1 (6 bases). V was clipped by 2 bases and J by 5 bases, with 12 bases between them. Germline V lookup: CDR1 MNHEY, CDR2 SMNVEV (reference sequence). The CDR3 spans 15 residues. The CDR3: CASSLRGGGNEKLFF. The CDR3 nucleotides are TGTGCCAGCAGTTTACGTGGGGGGGGCAATGAAAAACTGTTTTTT.

The rearrangement joins TRBV18 to TRBJ1-6; D uncertain. The CDR3 loop spans 16 amino acids. Germline CDR1 is KGHSH and CDR2 is LQKENI. Trimming cost V 3 bases and J 7 bases, with 16 bases left between them. CDR3 sequence reads: CASSPYGLASNSPLHF. Written as DNA, the CDR3 is TGTGCCAGCTCACCCTATGGCCTCGCCTCCAATTCACCCCTCCACTTT.

The count of this clone is one. The rearrangement uses TRBV5-1 and TRBJ2-7; D unresolved. This CDR3 comprises 14 residues. Germline V gene lookup returns CDR1 SGHRS and CDR2 YFSETQ. Trimming pared 5 bases from V and 4 bases from J, leaving 16 bases between. CDR3 protein: CASRYQPSGYEQYF. DNA of the CDR3: TGCGCCAGCAGATATCAACCGTCCGGTTACGAGCAGTACTTC.

The V and J genes are TRBV9 and TRBJ1-1, with a possible D match to TRBD1 (5 bases). CDR1 SGDLS and CDR2 YYNGEE come from the germline V gene. The CDR3 extends over 13 amino acids. Trimming stripped 0 bases from V and 4 bases from J, with 7 bases between. The CDR3 region is CASSVVQATEAFF. The CDR3 DNA follows: TGTGCCAGCAGCGTAGTACAGGCCACTGAAGCTTTCTTT. Drawing the rest from reference TRBV9 and TRBJ1-1, the complete variable domain is DSGVTQTPKHLITATGQRVTLRCSPRSGDLSVYWYQQSLDQGLQFLIQYYNGEERAKGNILERFSAQQFPDLHSELNLSSLELGDSALYFCASSVVQATEAFFGQGTRLTVV.

V and J are TRBV18 and TRBJ2-2; D gene ambiguous. Per germline, CDR1 KGHSH and CDR2 LQKENI. V lost 3 bases, J lost 4 bases, and 3 bases lay in between. The CDR3 totals 12 residues. The CDR3 DNA follows: TGTGCCAGCTCACCTCTCACCGGGGAGCTGTTTTTT. It specifies CASSPLTGELFF.

This chain links TRBV5-6 with TRBJ1-5; D ambiguous. The CDR3 contains 16 residues. V lost 0 bases to trimming and J lost 5 bases, with 15 bases between them. CDR1 SGHDT and CDR2 YYEEEE come from the germline V gene. CDR3 bases: TGTGCCAGCAGCTTGGCGGGTTTCGCCTTGGATCAGCCCCAGCATTTT. Protein: CASSLAGFALDQPQHF.

V and J are TRBV27 and TRBJ2-2; TRBD2 might be the D (6 bases). CDR3 length equals 17 residues. V was cut by 4 bases and J by 3 bases, with 18 bases left in between. The germline gives CDR1 MNHEY, CDR2 SMNVEV (reference sequence). CDR3 sequence (DNA): TGTGCCAGCAGTTCGGATCAGACTAGTGCAGACACCGGGGAGCTGTTTTTT. This sequence encodes CASSSDQTSADTGELFF.

The chain is built from TRBV19 and TRBJ1-1; weak D call: TRBD1 (6 bases). The V and J ends lost 5 bases and 7 bases respectively, with 14 bases between them. Germline CDR1 is LNHDA and CDR2 is SQIVND (reference sequence). The CDR3 covers 13 residues. The CDR3 nucleotides are TGTGCCAGTAGTTCCGGGACAAGAAATGAAGCTTTCTTT. This sequence encodes CASSSGTRNEAFF.

The chain employs TRBV5-5 and TRBJ2-1, with TRBD2 matching 11 bases. The length of the CDR3 is 18 residues. Germline CDR1 SGHKS, CDR2 YYEKEE (reference sequence). The V gene end was trimmed by 4 bases and the J gene end by 6 bases; junction bases not matched to a gene: 15. CDR3 nucleotide sequence: TGTGCCAGCAGCCCCCAACTAGCGGGAGTCGATGGGGTCAATGAGCAGTTCTTC. Translated, it gives CASSPQLAGVDGVNEQFF.

The rearrangement joins TRBV29-1 to TRBJ1-2; D uncertain. The germline V and J ends were trimmed by 7 bases and 5 bases, with 11 bases remaining between them. The CDR3 runs 11 residues. CDR1 is SQVTM, CDR2 ANQGSEA, per germline. The CDR3 nucleotides read TGCAGCGGTGGAGAAAGTTATGGCTACACCTTC. Translated: CSGGESYGYTF.

This clone has just a few counts. The V and J genes are TRBV7-6 and TRBJ1-3, with 10 bases lining up with TRBD1. After removal of 6 bases from V and 2 bases from J, the junction contained 4 bases not matched to a gene. CDR1 is SGHVS and CDR2 is FNYEAQ in the germline V gene. The CDR3 extends over 15 amino acids. In DNA, the CDR3 is TGTGCCAGCAGGGGGACAGGGGAAGCTGGAAACACCATATATTTT. It is translated as CASRGTGEAGNTIYF.

The chain couples TRBV6-5 to TRBJ2-1, with no clear D. The V and J ends lost 2 bases and 0 bases respectively, with 8 bases between them. Germline assignment: CDR1 MNHEY and CDR2 SVGAGI. This CDR3 is 15 amino acids long. CDR3 DNA sequence: TGTGCCAGCAGTTACGGGCAGAACTCCTACAATGAGCAGTTCTTC. Amino acids: CASSYGQNSYNEQFF.

This clone was picked up one time. The CDR3 sequence is CSAASISYEQYF. The CDR3 DNA reads TGCAGCGCAGCCTCCATTTCCTACGAGCAGTACTTC. The V gene is TRBV29-1, the J gene TRBJ2-7; no clear D gene. The CDR3 has 12 amino acids. The germline CDR1 and CDR2 sequences are SQVTM and ANQGSEA. Trimming took off 7 bases at V and 1 base at J, with 11 bases between the two ends.

The chain recombines TRBV28 with TRBJ2-3; TRBD2 might be the D (6 bases). Trimming left V 2 bases short and J 5 bases short, with 17 bases between. Germline values: CDR1 MDHEN, CDR2 SYDVKM. This CDR3 spans 16 amino acids. The DNA of the CDR3 is TGTGCCAGCAGTTTAAAGGATGGGGGGAGTCTAGATACGCAGTATTTT. Encoded protein: CASSLKDGGSLDTQYF.

This chain connects TRBV18 to TRBJ1-2; D call uncertain. Germline V lookup: CDR1 KGHSH, CDR2 LQKENI. Between the trimmed V and J ends, which lost 5 bases and 1 base, there was a span of 11 bases. The CDR3 runs to 14 residues. The CDR3 spells CASSDGRDNYGYTF. CDR3 in DNA: TGTGCCAGCTCAGACGGACGGGATAACTATGGCTACACCTTC.

This clone was counted between two and nine times. J is TRBJ1-2 and V is TRBV7-9, with no clear D. CDR3 length: 12 residues. Looked up from germline, CDR1 is SEHNR and CDR2 is FQNEAQ (reference sequence). V was cut by 5 bases and J by 8 bases, with 12 bases left in between. The CDR3 loop reads CASSHPTEGYTF. CDR3 coding DNA: TGTGCCAGCAGCCACCCCACGGAAGGCTACACCTTC. Drawing the rest from reference TRBV7-9 and TRBJ1-2, the complete variable domain is DTGVSQNPRHKITKRGQNVTFRCDPISEHNRLYWYRQTLGQGPEFLTYFQNEAQLEKSRLLSDRFSAERPKGSFSTLEIQRTEQGDSAMYLCASSHPTEGYTFGSGTRLTVV.

The chain combines TRBV19 with TRBJ1-5, with unresolved D. Germline V gene lookup returns CDR1 LNHDA and CDR2 SQIVND (reference sequence). V lost 3 bases, J lost 0 bases, and 9 bases lay in between. This CDR3 comprises 15 residues. The CDR3 DNA is TGTGCCAGTAGTATTCAGGCAAATAGCAATCAGCCCCAGCATTTT. Amino acid sequence: CASSIQANSNQPQHF.

The chain has TRBV7-9 and TRBJ2-3; 12 bases match TRBD2. This CDR3 is 17 amino acids long. With 4 bases clipped from V and 4 bases from J, the junction kept 9 bases outside the gene matches. In germline, CDR1 is SEHNR, CDR2 FQNEAQ (reference sequence). In DNA form, the CDR3 reads TGTGCCAGCAGCTCCCCACTAGCGGGAGGTCTCCCAGATACGCAGTATTTT. Its translation is CASSSPLAGGLPDTQYF.

The chain carries TRBV18 and TRBJ1-6; D not certain. V dropped 1 base and J dropped 10 bases, with 8 bases sitting between them. The CDR3 sequence is 13 residues long. The germline V gene encodes CDR1 KGHSH and CDR2 LQKENI. The CDR3 protein is CASSPLQESPLHF. The DNA of the CDR3 is TGTGCCAGCTCACCACTCCAAGAATCACCCCTCCACTTT.

The chain employs TRBV18 and TRBJ1-5; D perhaps matches TRBD1 (5 bases). The CDR3 spans 15 residues. The germline CDR1 and CDR2 sequences are KGHSH and LQKENI. V was pared by 0 bases and J by 6 bases, with 12 bases between. The CDR3 DNA sequence: TGTGCCAGCTCACCACCGGAATTCGGGGGTCAGCCCCAGCATTTT. It codes for CASSPPEFGGQPQHF.

The CDR3 protein is CAIADTQYF. The CDR3 DNA reads as TGTGCCATAGCAGATACGCAGTATTTT. The genes are TRBV7-9 and TRBJ2-3; the D is unclear. This CDR3 is built from 9 residues. The V end lost 10 bases, the J end lost 4 bases, and 3 bases lay between the germline ends. The V gene's germline CDR1 is SEHNR and CDR2 FQNEAQ (reference sequence).

V gene TRBV7-2 combines with J gene TRBJ1-2, with 9 bases fitting TRBD1. This CDR3 region has 13 residues. Trimming at V came to 5 bases and at J to 7 bases, leaving 5 bases not matched to a gene. Germline V lookup: CDR1 SGHTA, CDR2 FQGNSA. This CDR3 reads CASSPTGGIGYTF. In DNA, the CDR3 is TGTGCCAGCAGCCCAACAGGGGGCATTGGCTACACCTTC.

This chain uses TRBV5-1 with TRBJ2-7; no firm D call. The CDR3 is made up of 13 amino acids. Germline CDR1 reads SGHRS; CDR2 reads YFSETQ. Trimming removed 3 bases from V and 0 bases from J, with 7 bases in between. In DNA form, the CDR3 reads TGCGCCAGCAGCTCTGGGGTCTCCTACGAGCAGTACTTC. Amino acids: CASSSGVSYEQYF.